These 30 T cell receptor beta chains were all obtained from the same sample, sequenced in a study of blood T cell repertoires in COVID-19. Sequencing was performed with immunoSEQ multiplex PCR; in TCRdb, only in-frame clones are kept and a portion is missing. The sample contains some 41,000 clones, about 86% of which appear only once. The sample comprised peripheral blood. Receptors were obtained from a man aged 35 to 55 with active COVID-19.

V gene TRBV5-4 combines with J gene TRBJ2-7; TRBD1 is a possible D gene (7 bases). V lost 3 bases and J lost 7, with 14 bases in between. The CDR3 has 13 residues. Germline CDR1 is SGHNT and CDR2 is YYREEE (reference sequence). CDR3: CASSSRQGGEQYF. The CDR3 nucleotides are TGTGCCAGCAGCTCCCGACAGGGAGGAGAGCAGTACTTC.

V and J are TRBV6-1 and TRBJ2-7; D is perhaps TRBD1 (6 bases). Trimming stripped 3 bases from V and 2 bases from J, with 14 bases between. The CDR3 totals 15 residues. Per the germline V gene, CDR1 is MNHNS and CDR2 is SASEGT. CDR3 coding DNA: TGTGCCAGCAGTGAGGGGCAGGGGAGTCCCTACGAGCAGTACTTC. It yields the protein CASSEGQGSPYEQYF.

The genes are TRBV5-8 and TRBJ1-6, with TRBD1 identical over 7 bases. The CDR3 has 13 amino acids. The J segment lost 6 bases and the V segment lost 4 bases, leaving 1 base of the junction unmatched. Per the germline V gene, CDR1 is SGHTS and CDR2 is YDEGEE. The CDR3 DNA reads TGTGCCAGCAGCCGGGACAGTAATTCACCCCTCCACTTT. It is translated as CASSRDSNSPLHF.

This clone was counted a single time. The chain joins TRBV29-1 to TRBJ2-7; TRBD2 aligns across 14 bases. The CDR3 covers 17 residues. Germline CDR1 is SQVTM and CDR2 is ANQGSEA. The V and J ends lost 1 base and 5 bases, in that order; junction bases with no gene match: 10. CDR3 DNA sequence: TGCAGCGTTGAAGGGGGGGGACTAGCGGGAGAGAATCACGAGCAGTACTTC. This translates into CSVEGGGLAGENHEQYF.

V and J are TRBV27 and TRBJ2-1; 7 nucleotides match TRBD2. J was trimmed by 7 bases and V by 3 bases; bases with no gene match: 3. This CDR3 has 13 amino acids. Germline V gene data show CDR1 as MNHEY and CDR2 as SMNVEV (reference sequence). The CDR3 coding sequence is TGTGCCAGCAGTTTTCGGCGGGAGAATGAGCAGTTCTTC. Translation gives CASSFRRENEQFF.

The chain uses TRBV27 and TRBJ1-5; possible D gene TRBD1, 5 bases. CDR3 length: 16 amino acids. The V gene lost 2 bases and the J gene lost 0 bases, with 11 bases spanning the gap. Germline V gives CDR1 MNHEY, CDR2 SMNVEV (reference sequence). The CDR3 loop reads CASSLRGTYSNQPQHF. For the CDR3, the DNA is TGTGCCAGCAGTTTAAGGGGCACCTATAGCAATCAGCCCCAGCATTTT.

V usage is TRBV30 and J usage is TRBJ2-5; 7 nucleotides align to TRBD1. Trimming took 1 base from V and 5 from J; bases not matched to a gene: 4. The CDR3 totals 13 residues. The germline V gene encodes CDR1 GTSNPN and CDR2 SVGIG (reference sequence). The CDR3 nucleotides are TGTGCCTGGAGTGCAGGGGGTGGGGAGACCCAGTACTTC. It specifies CAWSAGGGETQYF.

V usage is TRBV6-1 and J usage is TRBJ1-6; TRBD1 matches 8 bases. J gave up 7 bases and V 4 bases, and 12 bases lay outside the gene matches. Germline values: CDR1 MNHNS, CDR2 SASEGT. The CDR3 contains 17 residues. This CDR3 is CASSGSDRGFVNSPLHF. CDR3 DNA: TGTGCCAGCAGTGGGTCCGACAGGGGATTCGTCAATTCACCCCTCCACTTT.

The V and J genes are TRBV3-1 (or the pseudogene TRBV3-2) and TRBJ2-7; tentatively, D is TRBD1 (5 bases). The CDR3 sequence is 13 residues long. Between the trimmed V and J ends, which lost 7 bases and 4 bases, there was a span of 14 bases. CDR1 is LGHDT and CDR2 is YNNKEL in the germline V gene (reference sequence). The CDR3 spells CASTPKGEYEQYF. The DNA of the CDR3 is TGTGCCAGCACCCCAAAAGGGGAATACGAGCAGTACTTC.

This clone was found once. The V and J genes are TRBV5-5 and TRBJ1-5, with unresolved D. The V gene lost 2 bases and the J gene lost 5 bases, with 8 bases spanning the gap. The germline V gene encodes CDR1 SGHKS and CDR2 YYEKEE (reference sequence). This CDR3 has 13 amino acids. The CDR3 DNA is TGTGCCAGCAGCTTTGTCGGGGATCAGCCCCAGCATTTT. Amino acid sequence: CASSFVGDQPQHF. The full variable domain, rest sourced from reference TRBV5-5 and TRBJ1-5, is DAGVTQSPTHLIKTRGQQVTLRCSPISGHKSVSWYQQVLGQGPQFIFQYYEKEERGRGNFPDRFSARQFPNYSSELNVNALLLGDSALYLCASSFVGDQPQHFGDGTRLSIL.

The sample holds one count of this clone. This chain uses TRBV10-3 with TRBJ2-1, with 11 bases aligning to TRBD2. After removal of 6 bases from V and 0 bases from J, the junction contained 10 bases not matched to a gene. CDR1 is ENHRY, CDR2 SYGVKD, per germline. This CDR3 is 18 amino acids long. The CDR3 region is CAIRPRTSGPSSYNEQFF. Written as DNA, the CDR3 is TGTGCCATCAGACCTAGGACTAGCGGGCCCTCCTCCTACAATGAGCAGTTCTTC.

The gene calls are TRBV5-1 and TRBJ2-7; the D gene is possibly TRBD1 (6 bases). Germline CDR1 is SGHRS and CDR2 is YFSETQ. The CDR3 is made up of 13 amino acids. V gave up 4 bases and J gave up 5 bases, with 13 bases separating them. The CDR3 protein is CASSRPGANEQYF. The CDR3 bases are TGCGCCAGCAGCCGGCCAGGGGCTAACGAGCAGTACTTC.

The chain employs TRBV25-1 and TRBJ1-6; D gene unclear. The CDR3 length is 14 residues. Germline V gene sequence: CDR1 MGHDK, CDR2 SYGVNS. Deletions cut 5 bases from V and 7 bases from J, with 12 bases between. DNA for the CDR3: TGTGCCAGCAGTTTTGGCAGGTGGAATTCACCCCTCCACTTT. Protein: CASSFGRWNSPLHF.

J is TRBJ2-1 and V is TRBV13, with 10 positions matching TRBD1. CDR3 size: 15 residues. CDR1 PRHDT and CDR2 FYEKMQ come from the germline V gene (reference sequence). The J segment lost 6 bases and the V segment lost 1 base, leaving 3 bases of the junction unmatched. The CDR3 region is CASSLAGQGFNEQFF. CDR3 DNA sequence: TGTGCCAGCAGCTTAGCGGGACAGGGGTTCAATGAGCAGTTCTTC.

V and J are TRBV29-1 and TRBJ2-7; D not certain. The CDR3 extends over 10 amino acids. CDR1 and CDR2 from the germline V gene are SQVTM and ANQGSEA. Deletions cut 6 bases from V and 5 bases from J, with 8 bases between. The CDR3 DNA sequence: TGCAGCGTACTGAATGACGAGCAGTACTTC. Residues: CSVLNDEQYF.

CDR3 coding DNA: TGCGCCAGCAGCTTGAACAGTTTCACAGATACGCAGTATTTT. Amino acids: CASSLNSFTDTQYF. V usage is TRBV5-1 and J usage is TRBJ2-3; D uncertain. V was clipped by 1 base and J by 2 bases, with 8 bases between them. This CDR3 spans 14 amino acids. Germline-derived CDR1 and CDR2 are SGHRS and YFSETQ.

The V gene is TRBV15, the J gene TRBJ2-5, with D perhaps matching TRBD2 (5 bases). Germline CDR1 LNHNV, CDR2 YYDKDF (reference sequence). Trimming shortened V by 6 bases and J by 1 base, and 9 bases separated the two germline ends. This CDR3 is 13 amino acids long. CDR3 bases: TGTGCCACCAGTGAGGGCTCCCAAGAGACCCAGTACTTC. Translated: CATSEGSQETQYF.

This CDR3 reads CASSSSGSRREQFF. The CDR3 DNA follows: TGCGCCAGCAGCTCCAGCGGGAGTAGGAGGGAGCAGTTCTTC. V gene TRBV5-1 combines with J gene TRBJ2-1, with 8 nucleotides matching TRBD2. The CDR3 totals 14 residues. Germline loops: CDR1 SGHRS, CDR2 YFSETQ. V was pared by 3 bases and J by 10 bases, with 9 bases of the junction left unmatched.

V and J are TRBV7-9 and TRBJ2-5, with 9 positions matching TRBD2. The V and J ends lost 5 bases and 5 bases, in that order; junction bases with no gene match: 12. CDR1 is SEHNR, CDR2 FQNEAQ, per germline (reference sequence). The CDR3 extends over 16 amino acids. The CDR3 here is CASSPPGLAGRETQYF. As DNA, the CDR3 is TGTGCCAGCAGCCCCCCGGGGCTAGCGGGACGGGAGACCCAGTACTTC.

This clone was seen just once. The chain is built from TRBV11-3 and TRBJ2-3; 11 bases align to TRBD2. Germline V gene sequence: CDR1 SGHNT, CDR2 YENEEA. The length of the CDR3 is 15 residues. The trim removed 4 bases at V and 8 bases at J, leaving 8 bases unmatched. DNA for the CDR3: TGTGCCAGCAGCTCTAGCGGGGGGCTGGTGGGTACGCAGTATTTT. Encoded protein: CASSSSGGLVGTQYF.

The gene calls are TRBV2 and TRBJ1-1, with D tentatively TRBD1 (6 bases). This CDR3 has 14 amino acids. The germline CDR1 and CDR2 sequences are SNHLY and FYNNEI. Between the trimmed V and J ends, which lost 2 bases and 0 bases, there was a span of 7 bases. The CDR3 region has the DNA TGTGCCAGCAGTGAAACAGGGCTGAACACTGAAGCTTTCTTT. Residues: CASSETGLNTEAFF.

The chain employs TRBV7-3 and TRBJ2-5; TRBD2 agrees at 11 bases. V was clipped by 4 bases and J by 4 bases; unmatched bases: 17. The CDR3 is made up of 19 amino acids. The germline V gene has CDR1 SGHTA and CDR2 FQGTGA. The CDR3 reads CASSSVSGTSGTKGETQYF. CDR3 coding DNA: TGTGCCAGCAGCTCCGTCTCCGGGACTAGCGGTACAAAGGGAGAGACCCAGTACTTC.

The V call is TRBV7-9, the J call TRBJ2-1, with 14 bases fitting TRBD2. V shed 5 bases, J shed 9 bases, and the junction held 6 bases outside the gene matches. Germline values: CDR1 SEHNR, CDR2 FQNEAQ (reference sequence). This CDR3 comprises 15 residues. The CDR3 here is CASSRGLAGASEQFF. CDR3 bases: TGTGCCAGCAGCCGGGGACTAGCGGGAGCTAGTGAGCAGTTCTTC. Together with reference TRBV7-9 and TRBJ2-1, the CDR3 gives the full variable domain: DTGVSQNPRHKITKRGQNVTFRCDPISEHNRLYWYRQTLGQGPEFLTYFQNEAQLEKSRLLSDRFSAERPKGSFSTLEIQRTEQGDSAMYLCASSRGLAGASEQFFGPGTRLTVL.

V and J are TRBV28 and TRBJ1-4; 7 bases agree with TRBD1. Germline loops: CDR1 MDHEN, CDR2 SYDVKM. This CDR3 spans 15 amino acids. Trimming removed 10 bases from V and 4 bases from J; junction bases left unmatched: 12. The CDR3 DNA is TGTGCCATCGGACAGGCGGTCGCTGGTAATGAAAAACTGTTTTTT. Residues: CAIGQAVAGNEKLFF.

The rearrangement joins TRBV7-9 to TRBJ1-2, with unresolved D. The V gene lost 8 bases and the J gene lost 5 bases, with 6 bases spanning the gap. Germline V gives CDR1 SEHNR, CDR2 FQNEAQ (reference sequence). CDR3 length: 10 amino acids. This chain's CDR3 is CASGVYGYTF. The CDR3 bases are TGTGCCAGCGGAGTATATGGCTACACCTTC.

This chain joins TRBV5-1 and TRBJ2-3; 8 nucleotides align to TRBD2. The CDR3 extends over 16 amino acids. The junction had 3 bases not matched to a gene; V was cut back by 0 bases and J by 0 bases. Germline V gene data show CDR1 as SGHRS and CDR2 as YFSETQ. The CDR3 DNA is TGCGCCAGCAGCTTGGTACTAGCGGCTAGCACAGATACGCAGTATTTT. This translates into CASSLVLAASTDTQYF.

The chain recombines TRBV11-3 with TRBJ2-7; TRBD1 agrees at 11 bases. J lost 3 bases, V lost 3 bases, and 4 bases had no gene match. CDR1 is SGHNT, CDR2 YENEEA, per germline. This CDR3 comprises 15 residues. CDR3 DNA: TGTGCCAGCAGCTTCGGGACAGGGGGGAACTACGAGCAGTACTTC. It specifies CASSFGTGGNYEQYF.

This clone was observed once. This CDR3 reads CASSPPDSPYDEQYF. The DNA of the CDR3 is TGTGCCAGCAGCCCCCCGGACAGCCCCTACGACGAGCAGTACTTC. The chain employs TRBV3-1 (or the pseudogene TRBV3-2) and TRBJ2-7; perhaps TRBD1 as D (6 bases). This CDR3 spans 15 amino acids. Germline values: CDR1 LGHDT, CDR2 YNNKEL (reference sequence). Trimming shortened V by 4 bases and J by 5 bases, and 18 bases separated the two germline ends.

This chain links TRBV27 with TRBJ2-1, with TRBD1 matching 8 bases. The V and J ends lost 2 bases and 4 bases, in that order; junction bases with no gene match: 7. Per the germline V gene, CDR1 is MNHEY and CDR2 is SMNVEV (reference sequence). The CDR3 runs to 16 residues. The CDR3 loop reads CASSLGSGQGYNEQFF. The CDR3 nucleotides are TGTGCCAGCAGTTTAGGCAGCGGACAGGGATACAATGAGCAGTTCTTC.

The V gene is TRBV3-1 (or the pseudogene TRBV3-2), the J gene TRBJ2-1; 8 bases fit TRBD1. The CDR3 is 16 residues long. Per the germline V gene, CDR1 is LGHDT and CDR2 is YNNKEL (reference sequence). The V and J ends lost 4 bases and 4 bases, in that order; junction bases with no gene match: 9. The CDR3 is CASSLPSQGVYNEQFF. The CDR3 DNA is TGTGCCAGCAGCCTCCCGTCACAGGGGGTTTACAATGAGCAGTTCTTC.